The clone carrying this T cell receptor beta chain appeared a single time. Antigen: not known. TCRdb passed the reads through MiXCR, listing each CDR3 protein once. This sample has about 920,000 distinct CDR3 sequences, with 31% found just once. These data belong to a study of T cell repertoires in cytomegalovirus infection. The overall study: Epitope selection comprised recently identified HLA-C-restricted CMV epitopes and well-studied HLA-B-restricted CMV epitopes. From public TCR beta signatures came an indication of both CMV infection and matching HLA type.

Findings of the study overall: Dominating the ex vivo response were TCR beta clonotypes that were CMV-specific and HLA-C-restricted.

Looked up from germline, CDR1 is SNHLY and CDR2 is FYNNEI. J was trimmed by 6 bases and V by 8 bases; bases with no gene match: 4. The CDR3 has 12 residues. The sequencing used cultured CD8+ T cells from PBMCs, collected from culture after CMV antigen stimulation. This chain joins TRBV2 and TRBJ1-2, with 9 bases matching TRBD1. This clonotype originated in a human donor in good health (CMV status not recorded). Some clones in this sample may be carry-over from other donors' samples. The CDR3 DNA follows: TGTGCCAGCCTGACAGGGGGGGATGGCTACACCTTC. Amino acids: CASLTGGDGYTF.